Listed here are 6 T cell receptor beta chains from one sample, sequenced in a study of T cell responses to AZD1222 COVID-19 vaccine. Sequenced by immunoSEQ multiplex PCR; TCRdb stores in-frame clones only, minus some. The repertoire holds some 130,000 clones, with roughly 91% as singletons. Material: peripheral blood, obtained 28 days after the second AZD1222 dose. These receptors all come from an adult who received the AZD1222 COVID-19 vaccine.

In its sample, this clone was seen once. This chain connects TRBV12-3 or TRBV12-4 to TRBJ1-1; possible D gene TRBD1, 6 bases. The CDR3 covers 13 residues. Trimming pared 3 bases from V and 4 bases from J, leaving 9 bases between. In DNA form, the CDR3 reads TGTGCCAGCAGTTTCGGGGACATCACTGAAGCTTTCTTT. This translates into CASSFGDITEAFF.

The chain is built from TRBV19 and TRBJ1-1, with D maybe TRBD1 (5 bases). This CDR3 is built from 14 residues. Germline assignment: CDR1 LNHDA and CDR2 SQIVND (reference sequence). V was cut by 5 bases and J by 1 base, with 11 bases left in between. CDR3 residues: CASSLDTTNTEAFF. DNA for the CDR3: TGTGCCAGTAGTCTGGACACTACGAACACTGAAGCTTTCTTT.

This chain uses TRBV28 with TRBJ2-2; maybe TRBD1 (6 bases). The CDR3 extends over 18 amino acids. CDR1 is MDHEN, CDR2 SYDVKM, per germline. V shed 6 bases and J shed 0 bases, with 20 bases lying between them. The CDR3 loop reads CASSPPPGTLTNTGELFF. The CDR3 DNA sequence: TGTGCCAGCAGCCCACCCCCCGGGACACTCACGAACACCGGGGAGCTGTTTTTT.

V is TRBV6-5 and J is TRBJ2-3; D unclear. The V and J ends lost 6 bases and 1 base respectively, with 5 bases between them. CDR3 length: 12 residues. Germline assignment: CDR1 MNHEY and CDR2 SVGAGI. CDR3 DNA: TGTGCCAGCAGGGACCGCACAGATACGCAGTATTTT. It specifies CASRDRTDTQYF.

The chain couples TRBV3-1 (or the pseudogene TRBV3-2) to TRBJ2-7, with 10 nucleotides matching TRBD2. CDR1 and CDR2 (germline): LGHDT, YNNKEL (reference sequence). J gave up 3 bases and V 1 base, and 3 bases lay outside the gene matches. CDR3 size: 15 residues. The CDR3 DNA follows: TGTGCCAGCAGCCAAGGGCTAGCGGGAGTCTACGAGCAGTACTTC. Amino acid sequence: CASSQGLAGVYEQYF.

The chain uses TRBV6-5 and TRBJ1-3, with D possibly TRBD1 on 6 matching bases. V lost 5 bases and J 2 bases, leaving 10 bases between the germline ends. This CDR3 has 14 amino acids. The germline gives CDR1 MNHEY, CDR2 SVGAGI. This chain's CDR3 is CASSPRGTGNTIYF. CDR3 bases: TGTGCCAGCAGTCCGAGGGGGACTGGAAACACCATATATTTT.